This T cell receptor beta chain was sequenced in a study of shared clonotypes between healthy human individuals. On the study more broadly: Donors were a couple of women and a few men aged 18 to 49.

The table came from immunoSEQ multiplex PCR; TCRdb's copy has only in-frame clones and leaves some out. The table shows about 980,000 clones, with around three quarters occurring only once. In germline, CDR1 is SGHDT, CDR2 YYEEEE. Deletions cut 0 bases from V and 1 base from J, with 7 bases between. CDR3 length equals 14 residues. Sequencing was done on a sample of memory CD4+ T cells sorted from blood. Subset of the sample: CD45RA-negative fraction. V gene TRBV5-6 combines with J gene TRBJ2-5; D is unclear. The source is a man aged 18 to 29 in good health. CDR3 loop: CASSLDSLQETQYF. For the CDR3, the DNA is TGTGCCAGCAGCTTGGACAGCCTCCAAGAGACCCAGTACTTC. Combining the CDR3 with reference TRBV5-6 and TRBJ2-5 gives the whole variable domain DAGVTQSPTHLIKTRGQQVTLRCSPKSGHDTVSWYQQALGQGPQFIFQYYEEEERQRGNFPDRFSGHQFPNYSSELNVNALLLGDSALYLCASSLDSLQETQYFGPGTRLLVL.